This T cell receptor (beta chain) is from a study of T-cell reconstitution after alpha-beta-depleted transplantation in children. Trimming cost V 5 bases and J 5 bases, with 21 bases left between them. This CDR3 region has 16 residues. The germline V gene encodes CDR1 KGHSH and CDR2 LQKENI. The authors prepared the TCRbeta library with unique molecular identifiers. TCRdb redid the calling of the PCR reads with MiXCR, one entry per CDR3 protein. The sample shows about 540,000 distinct CDR3 sequences, 18% of them seen only once. This TCR was recovered from a human donor who donated a stem cell graft to a child with acute lymphoblastic leukemia. The chain is built from TRBV18 and TRBJ1-1, with D unclear. Sequencing used PBMCs from the stem cell graft donor, obtained from the stem cell graft. CDR3 residues: CASSGPRRSAGTEAFF. The CDR3, as DNA: TGTGCCAGCTCAGGCCCGCGTAGATCAGCGGGTACTGAAGCTTTCTTT. The variable domain in full, completed from reference TRBV18 and TRBJ1-1, reads NAGVMQNPRHLVRRRGQEARLRCSPMKGHSHVYWYRQLPEEGLKFMVYLQKENIIDESGMPKERFSAEFPKEGPSILRIQQVVRGDSAAYFCASSGPRRSAGTEAFFGQGTRLTVV.